Following are 17 T cell receptor beta chains from one sample sequenced in a study of blood T cells in healthy people across ages. PCR was performed a second time for about 7 to 11 cycles using a sample-barcoded 5' primer and a J-beta primer mix. MiXCR was run by TCRdb on the 5' RACE reads, yielding one entry per CDR3 protein. Counted here are about 570,000 distinct CDR3 sequences, around a quarter occurring once; the ten biggest clones make up approximately 4%. These data also formed part of another study, on T cells of mothers and their children.

What was sequenced was blood. These receptors all stem from a boy between 2 and 15 years old in good health.

The chain is built from TRBV4-1 and TRBJ2-1, with TRBD2 identical over 12 bases. Unmatched junction bases numbered 7, after V lost 3 bases and J lost 7 bases. CDR1 is MGHRA, CDR2 YSYEKL, per germline. The CDR3 is made up of 16 amino acids. The CDR3 sequence is CASSQTGLAGINEQFF. The CDR3 nucleotides are TGCGCCAGCAGCCAGACCGGACTAGCGGGAATAAATGAGCAGTTCTTC.

The chain employs TRBV6-5 and TRBJ2-3, with 10 positions matching TRBD1. In germline, CDR1 is MNHEY, CDR2 SVGAGI. The CDR3 has 14 residues. The trim removed 6 bases at V and 6 bases at J, leaving 6 bases unmatched. The CDR3 spells CASRHGQGGDTQYF. The CDR3, as DNA: TGTGCCAGCAGACACGGACAGGGGGGTGATACGCAGTATTTT.

This rearrangement joins TRBV3-1 to TRBJ2-7; D tentatively reads TRBD1 or TRBD2 (5 bases each). Trimming removed 0 bases at V and 4 bases at J, with 16 bases between. Germline loops: CDR1 LGHDT, CDR2 YNNKEL (reference sequence). The CDR3 spans 16 residues. The chain's CDR3 is CASSQDRGNRGYEQYF. The CDR3 nucleotides are TGTGCCAGCAGCCAAGATCGGGGCAATAGAGGATACGAGCAGTACTTC.

The chain links TRBV20-1 to TRBJ2-5, with D perhaps matching TRBD2 (6 bases). The closer fit of TRBJ2-7 to the DNA end suggests the J call may be wrong. CDR1 is DFQATT, CDR2 SNEGSKA, per germline (reference sequence). The CDR3 covers 13 residues. This CDR3 is CSARSPRGYEQYF. CDR3 DNA: TGCAGTGCTAGATCCCCTCGGGGGTACGAGCAGTACTTC.

V gene TRBV5-1 combines with J gene TRBJ2-2; D perhaps matches TRBD2 (5 bases). V lost 2 bases, J lost 1 base, and 9 bases lay in between. Germline CDR1 and CDR2: SGHRS and YFSETQ. This CDR3 contains 15 residues. The CDR3 DNA sequence: TGCGCCAGCAGCTTTACCCGGGGGAACACCGGGGAGCTGTTTTTT. Protein: CASSFTRGNTGELFF.

The rearrangement joins TRBV29-1 to TRBJ2-1; 7 bases agree with TRBD2. Germline trimming cut 3 bases from V and 0 bases from J; bases unmatched to any gene: 5. There are 15 residues in the CDR3. CDR1 SQVTM and CDR2 ANQGSEA come from the germline V gene. In DNA form, the CDR3 reads TGCAGCGTTGATGCGGGGGATAGCTCCTACAATGAGCAGTTCTTC. Translation: CSVDAGDSSYNEQFF.

This clonotype showed up just a few times. The chain is built from TRBV28 and TRBJ2-7; D remains unclear. The CDR3 consists of 14 residues. Trimming removed 3 bases from V and 4 bases from J, with 13 bases in between. From germline, CDR1 is MDHEN and CDR2 SYDVKM. CDR3 residues: CASSFLGRSYEQYF. The CDR3 DNA reads as TGTGCCAGCAGTTTTCTCGGTAGGTCGTACGAGCAGTACTTC.

This chain joins TRBV10-3 and TRBJ2-5; 10 positions agree with TRBD2. The CDR3 sequence is 14 residues long. The germline V gene encodes CDR1 ENHRY and CDR2 SYGVKD. V dropped 4 bases and J dropped 5; count of bases not matched to a gene: 4. This CDR3 reads CAISVERGGETQYF. The DNA of the CDR3 is TGTGCCATCAGTGTGGAGCGGGGGGGGGAGACCCAGTACTTC.

This clonotype turned up a few times. The J gene is TRBJ2-1, the V gene TRBV5-1, with TRBD2 matching 8 bases. Germline CDR1 is SGHRS and CDR2 is YFSETQ. CDR3 length: 15 amino acids. Germline trimming cut 4 bases from V and 9 bases from J; bases unmatched to any gene: 12. This chain's CDR3 is CASSGGTRVVPEQFF. CDR3 sequence (DNA): TGCGCCAGCAGCGGGGGGACTAGGGTAGTTCCTGAGCAGTTCTTC. Complete variable domain (other parts from reference TRBV5-1 and TRBJ2-1): KAGVTQTPRYLIKTRGQQVTLSCSPISGHRSVSWYQQTPGQGLQFLFEYFSETQRNKGNFPGRFSGRQFSNSRSEMNVSTLELGDSALYLCASSGGTRVVPEQFFGPGTRLTVL.

The chain couples TRBV5-5 to TRBJ2-7, with D unresolved. The V end was cut by 0 bases, the J end by 1 base, with 8 bases between. The CDR3 has 14 amino acids. Looked up from germline, CDR1 is SGHKS and CDR2 is YYEKEE (reference sequence). The CDR3 loop is CASSLEWISYEQYF. As DNA, the CDR3 is TGTGCCAGCAGCTTGGAGTGGATTTCCTACGAGCAGTACTTC.

This clonotype was seen repeatedly, ten times or more. The rearrangement links TRBV14 to TRBJ2-1; a weak D match, TRBD2 (6 bases). V lost 4 bases and J 4 bases, leaving 11 bases between the germline ends. The CDR3 covers 14 residues. Germline loops: CDR1 SGHDN, CDR2 FVKESK. This CDR3 is CASSRIAEYNEQFF. As DNA, the CDR3 is TGTGCCAGCAGCCGAATAGCGGAGTACAATGAGCAGTTCTTC.

This clonotype has a handful of counts. A junction boundary mismatches the germline segment, possibly from a read error. CDR3 sequence: CASSQGNSRDTEAFF. The CDR3, as DNA: TGCGCCAGCAGCCAAGGTAACTCGAGGGACACTGAAGCCTTCTTT. This sequence joins TRBV5-1 and TRBJ1-1; D is possibly TRBD1 (6 bases). Germline V gene data show CDR1 as SGHRS and CDR2 as YFSETQ. CDR3 length: 15 amino acids.

The chain couples TRBV11-2 to TRBJ2-4; the D is unclear. V was trimmed by 3 bases and J by 1 base, leaving 7 bases between them. The CDR3 covers 14 residues. Germline V lookup: CDR1 SGHAT, CDR2 FQNNGV. CDR3 loop: CASSFAPAKNIQYF. CDR3 sequence (DNA): TGTGCCAGCAGCTTTGCTCCTGCCAAAAACATTCAGTACTTC.

DNA of the CDR3: TGTGCCAGCAGCTTACGGGGGGCAAGCACTGAAGCTTTCTTT. As protein: CASSLRGASTEAFF. The chain links TRBV7-9 to TRBJ1-1; possible D gene TRBD1, 6 bases. CDR1 is SEHNR, CDR2 FQNEAQ, per germline (reference sequence). Deletions cut 2 bases from V and 4 bases from J, with 11 bases between. The CDR3 is made up of 14 amino acids.

This clonotype showed up just a few times. The chain is built from TRBV3-1 and TRBJ2-3; D is unresolved. V dropped 2 bases and J dropped 0 bases, with 3 bases sitting between them. CDR3 length: 13 amino acids. Germline-derived CDR1 and CDR2 are LGHDT and YNNKEL (reference sequence). CDR3 sequence (DNA): TGTGCCAGCAGCCAACCAAGCACAGATACGCAGTATTTT. This encodes CASSQPSTDTQYF.

The rearrangement joins TRBV12-3 or TRBV12-4 to TRBJ1-1; D ambiguous. The CDR3 runs 14 residues. V was cut by 7 bases and J by 0 bases, with 12 bases left in between. The CDR3 DNA is TGTGCCAGCACCTTCTCGTACATGAACACTGAAGCTTTCTTT. Protein product: CASTFSYMNTEAFF.

V usage is TRBV19 and J usage is TRBJ2-1; 15 bases align to TRBD2. The tail of the sequence fits TRBJ2-5 better, so the J call may be wrong. From germline, CDR1 is LNHDA and CDR2 SQIVND (reference sequence). The CDR3 runs to 17 residues. CDR3 amino acids: CASSRTSGGAVQETQYF. The CDR3 DNA is TGTGCCAGTAGTCGGACTAGCGGGGGGGCCGTTCAAGAGACCCAGTACTTC.